These 19 T cell receptor beta chains came from one sample sequenced in a study of PD-1 blockade in classical Hodgkin lymphoma (TCRdb year 2020). According to the study, the label for this sample's time point signals: cycle 4 day 1 (C4D1), after less than 7 weeks of nivolumab. Relapse after autologous stem cell transplantation had occurred in all trial patients, and cohorts A, B and C were distinguished by prior brentuximab vedotin exposure. Library creation used the immunoSEQ multiplex PCR assay. TCRdb took this table from immuneACCESS and kept in-frame rearrangements with V and J called. Such tables lack part of the clones; where checked against another copy, unresolved V genes explain under half of the gap, and the rest is unexplained. This sample has about 49,000 clones in its table, and 90% of those were observed once. The ten largest make up about 15% of the sample. Specimen: peripheral blood mononuclear cells (PBMCs), collected before the fourth cycle of nivolumab. The receptor set was obtained from a human donor with classical Hodgkin lymphoma.

CDR3 in DNA: TGTGCCAGCAGGACTCGGGACGAACAAGAGACCCAGTACTTC. Residues: CASRTRDEQETQYF. J is TRBJ2-5 and V is TRBV11-3; the D call may be TRBD1 or TRBD2 (5 bases each). Germline loops: CDR1 SGHNT, CDR2 YENEEA. This CDR3 contains 14 residues. The V end lost 6 bases, the J end lost 2 bases, and 13 bases lay between the germline ends.

This rearrangement joins TRBV7-9 to TRBJ1-4, with a tentative D call TRBD1 (5 bases). Germline lookup yields CDR1 SEHNR and CDR2 FQNEAQ (reference sequence). The CDR3 is 14 amino acids. The V end lost 2 bases, the J end lost 6 bases, and 10 bases lay between the germline ends. CDR3 residues: CASSLMRGDEKLFF. CDR3 DNA: TGTGCCAGCAGCTTAATGAGGGGAGATGAAAAACTGTTTTTT.

V is TRBV30 and J is TRBJ2-3; 7 nucleotides line up with TRBD2. The CDR3 has 11 residues. Germline loops: CDR1 GTSNPN, CDR2 SVGIG (reference sequence). The CDR3 protein is CAGDYTDTQYF. The DNA for the CDR3 is TGTGCGGGGGACTACACAGATACGCAGTATTTT.

The rearrangement uses TRBV2 and TRBJ1-5, with D perhaps TRBD1 (6 bases). Germline CDR1 reads SNHLY; CDR2 reads FYNNEI. The length of the CDR3 is 14 residues. V was shortened by 4 bases and J by 5 bases, with 12 bases between the two germline ends. The CDR3 is CASSVGQPYQPQHF. The CDR3 region has the DNA TGTGCCAGCAGTGTAGGACAGCCCTATCAGCCCCAGCATTTT.

The V call is TRBV21-1, the J call TRBJ1-2; TRBD1 is the table's D call, not checked against the DNA. TRBV21-1 is noted as a pseudogene. CDR3 length: 16 residues. The CDR3 sequence is CASNKDRGSGLGGYTF. The DNA for the CDR3 is TGTGCCAGCAACAAGGACAGGGGATCCGGGCTGGGGGGCTACACCTTC.

V gene TRBV27 combines with J gene TRBJ2-6, with 8 bases that match TRBD1. CDR1 is MNHEY, CDR2 SMNVEV, per germline (reference sequence). This CDR3 is built from 17 residues. Trimming cost V 10 bases and J 1 base; bases outside gene matches: 12. Written as DNA, the CDR3 is TGTGCCACAAAGGGAACAGGGGGTAGTTCTGGGGCCAACGTCCTGACTTTC. Encoded protein: CATKGTGGSSGANVLTF.

This chain connects TRBV11-3 to TRBJ2-6, with D unclear. V was shortened by 2 bases and J by 0 bases, with 8 bases between the two germline ends. This CDR3 is 16 amino acids long. Germline assignment: CDR1 SGHNT and CDR2 YENEEA. CDR3 nucleotides: TGTGCCAGCAGCTTAATAGTTTACTCTGGGGCCAACGTCCTGACTTTC. Protein: CASSLIVYSGANVLTF.

The rearrangement uses TRBV7-9 and TRBJ1-1; TRBD1 is a possible D gene (5 bases). CDR3 length: 12 amino acids. With 5 bases removed from V and 13 bases from J, the gap between germline ends came to 17 bases. The germline V gene has CDR1 SEHNR and CDR2 FQNEAQ (reference sequence). The CDR3 spells CASSRDPPANFF. CDR3 nucleotide sequence: TGTGCCAGCAGCCGGGACCCACCCGCCAATTTCTTT.

The gene calls are TRBV28 and TRBJ2-7; 12 bases are shared with TRBD2. The CDR3 covers 16 residues. J lost 4 bases, V lost 5 bases, and 9 bases had no gene match. Germline values: CDR1 MDHEN, CDR2 SYDVKM. The CDR3 spells CASSILAGGLGYEQYF. The CDR3 nucleotides read TGTGCCAGCAGTATCCTAGCGGGAGGGCTGGGTTACGAGCAGTACTTC.

This clone occurred once. In DNA, the CDR3 is TGCACCAGCAGCCAGAGGGGGCCCGACTTAGTTTATGAGCAGTTCTTC. Translation: CTSSQRGPDLVYEQFF. The rearrangement links TRBV1 to TRBJ2-1; TRBD1 reflects the table's D call only, with no check against the DNA. TRBV1 is a pseudogene locus. The CDR3 runs to 16 residues.

This chain connects TRBV4-1 to TRBJ2-5; no clear D gene. Germline V gene lookup returns CDR1 MGHRA and CDR2 YSYEKL. CDR3 size: 14 residues. The V and J ends lost 4 bases and 2 bases respectively, with 11 bases between them. The DNA for the CDR3 is TGCGCCAGCAGCCTACAGACACTACAAGAGACCCAGTACTTC. This codes for CASSLQTLQETQYF.

The chain recombines TRBV5-6 with TRBJ2-7, with D uncertain. V was clipped by 1 base and J by 3 bases, with 8 bases between them. This CDR3 has 13 amino acids. CDR1 SGHDT and CDR2 YYEEEE come from the germline V gene. The CDR3 here is CASSLPDRYEQYF. The CDR3, as DNA: TGTGCCAGCAGCTTGCCAGATCGCTACGAGCAGTACTTC. Looking up the rest from reference TRBV5-6 and TRBJ2-7 gives the full variable domain: DAGVTQSPTHLIKTRGQQVTLRCSPKSGHDTVSWYQQALGQGPQFIFQYYEEEERQRGNFPDRFSGHQFPNYSSELNVNALLLGDSALYLCASSLPDRYEQYFGPGTRLTVT.

The rearrangement links TRBV6-6 to TRBJ1-5; no clear D gene. V gave up 5 bases and J gave up 7 bases, with 9 bases separating them. CDR3 length equals 12 residues. CDR1 and CDR2 (germline): MNHNY, SVGAGI (reference sequence). The CDR3, as DNA: TGTGCCAGCAGTATGCAAGGGCAGCCCCAGCATTTT. Amino acids: CASSMQGQPQHF.

This clone was seen a few times. The gene calls are TRBV9 and TRBJ2-2; perhaps TRBD2 as D (6 bases). Germline CDR1 reads SGDLS; CDR2 reads YYNGEE. V was clipped by 2 bases and J by 1 base, with 15 bases between them. There are 17 residues in the CDR3. The CDR3 loop is CASSVRRDSMNTGELFF. In DNA, the CDR3 is TGTGCCAGCAGCGTCCGCCGGGACTCGATGAACACCGGGGAGCTGTTTTTT.

V usage is TRBV19 and J usage is TRBJ2-7, with no clear D. The CDR3 contains 10 residues. Germline CDR1 and CDR2: LNHDA and SQIVND (reference sequence). V was cut by 7 bases and J by 5 bases, with 6 bases left in between. CDR3 sequence: CASMGNEQYF. In DNA form, the CDR3 reads TGTGCCAGTATGGGGAACGAGCAGTACTTC.

The chain employs TRBV10-2 and TRBJ2-5; TRBD2 agrees at 10 bases. The CDR3 runs to 16 residues. The V segment lost 4 bases and the J segment 5 bases; nucleotides outside the gene matches: 10. CDR1 is WSHSY, CDR2 SAAADI, per germline. DNA for the CDR3: TGCGCCAGCAGTGCTTCTAGCGGGAGAGGTTCGGAGACCCAGTACTTC. This codes for CASSASSGRGSETQYF.

This chain joins TRBV4-1 and TRBJ2-1, with 13 positions matching TRBD2. Germline lookup yields CDR1 MGHRA and CDR2 YSYEKL. V dropped 3 bases and J dropped 0; count of bases not matched to a gene: 2. The CDR3 runs to 17 residues. CDR3 protein: CASSHGTSGDSYNEQFF. CDR3 coding DNA: TGCGCCAGCAGCCACGGGACTAGCGGGGACTCCTACAATGAGCAGTTCTTC.

The J gene is TRBJ2-1, the V gene TRBV29-1; D remains ambiguous. The CDR3 consists of 16 residues. From germline, CDR1 is SQVTM and CDR2 ANQGSEA. Trimming took 0 bases from V and 1 from J, leaving 13 bases between them. This chain's CDR3 is CSVEDLLNLSYNEQFF. CDR3 nucleotide sequence: TGCAGCGTTGAAGATCTCCTAAATTTATCCTACAATGAGCAGTTCTTC.

This clone was observed a single time. The rearrangement uses TRBV7-9 and TRBJ2-7; weak D call: TRBD2 (6 bases). Deletions cut 1 base from V and 2 bases from J, with 9 bases between. Germline V gives CDR1 SEHNR, CDR2 FQNEAQ (reference sequence). CDR3 length: 14 residues. CDR3 coding DNA: TGTGCCAGCAGCTTAGTTAGCGGTACCTACGAGCAGTACTTC. Translating it yields CASSLVSGTYEQYF.